This TCR beta chain came from a study of shared clonotypes between healthy human individuals. The protocol was immunoSEQ multiplex PCR, while the TCRdb copy is restricted to in-frame clones and leaves out a portion. The data contain about 1 million clones, about 80% of them singletons. On this clone: Antigen specificity is unknown.

Points from the study as a whole: It was observed that 4% to 6% of naive CD4 clonotypes were shared across a handful of donors. In contrast to clonotypes shared by all four donors, non-shared clonotypes had lower generation probabilities.

Nashville, Tennessee was home to all donors, who were Caucasian adults. The specimen was memory CD4+ T cells sorted from blood. Specified subset: CD45RA-negative fraction. The sequence derives from a young man in good health.

Here the CDR3 DNA reads TGTGCCAGCAGCTTAGGTGTTAGCGGGGGCAAAAACACAGATACGCAGTATTTT. Translation gives CASSLGVSGGKNTDTQYF. The chain couples TRBV11-3 to TRBJ2-3, with TRBD2 matching 9 bases. Germline CDR1 SGHNT, CDR2 YENEEA. The CDR3 has 18 residues. V was pared by 1 base and J by 2 bases, with 10 bases of the junction left unmatched.